This record looks at one TCR beta chain sequence and its context. Methods used by the authors: Amplification from reference gene primers served as the basis for estimated nucleated cell counts. TCRdb's table, derived via immunoSEQ multiplex PCR, lists solely in-frame clones and lacks some. V and J calls and clone size come straight from that table; D and trimming were deduced from the DNA. The sample lists 310,000 or so clones, over 75% occurring once. The data derive from a study of blood T cell repertoires in COVID-19. Study background: COVID-19 samples from acute and convalescent phases originated in the United States, Italy and Spain. From T cells, B-cell-depleted T cells, or PBMCs came the material, which was cDNA or gDNA.

The CDR3 covers 15 residues. Trimming cost V 6 bases and J 2 bases; bases outside gene matches: 5. In germline, CDR1 is MDHEN, CDR2 SYDVKM. The clonotype comes from a man over 45 with active or convalescent COVID-19. The chain combines TRBV28 with TRBJ2-7, with TRBD1 matching 12 bases. Input material: peripheral blood. The CDR3 DNA sequence: TGTGCCAGCAGGCAGGGACAGGGGGCCCCCTACGAGCAGTACTTC. Translating gives CASRQGQGAPYEQYF. Supplemented by reference TRBV28 and TRBJ2-7, the full variable domain reads DVKVTQSSRYLVKRTGEKVFLECVQDMDHENMFWYRQDPGLGLRLIYFSYDVKMKEKGDIPEGYSVSREKKERFSLILESASTNQTSMYLCASRQGQGAPYEQYFGPGTRLTVT.